This passage covers 14 T cell receptor beta chains from one sample sequenced in a study of shared clonotypes between healthy human individuals. The protocol was immunoSEQ multiplex PCR, while the TCRdb copy is restricted to in-frame clones and leaves out a portion. The sample contains 2 million to 2.5 million clones, around 95% of which appear only once. Sequencing was performed on naive CD4+ T cells sorted from blood. Sample subset: CD45RA+ positively selected. These receptors all stem from a man between 18 and 29 years old in good health.

This clone was detected only a few times. This chain joins TRBV7-2 and TRBJ2-5; the D gene is possibly TRBD2 (6 bases). The CDR3 has 14 amino acids. V lost 5 bases and J 3 bases, leaving 13 bases between the germline ends. Germline V gene data show CDR1 as SGHTA and CDR2 as FQGNSA. The CDR3 nucleotides read TGTGCCAGCAGCCCCGGGAGCGTTAAAGAGACCCAGTACTTC. Residues: CASSPGSVKETQYF.

The chain joins TRBV6-1 to TRBJ1-6; no definite D call. CDR1 MNHNS and CDR2 SASEGT come from the germline V gene. Trimming removed 6 bases at V and 10 bases at J, with 10 bases between. The CDR3 runs 12 residues. This CDR3 is CASRHSRSPLHF. Here the CDR3 DNA reads TGTGCCAGCAGGCACAGTAGATCACCCCTCCACTTT.

V is TRBV25-1 and J is TRBJ2-2, with 12 nucleotides matching TRBD2. The CDR3 has 15 residues. The V gene end was trimmed by 10 bases and the J gene end by 4 bases; junction bases not matched to a gene: 7. Germline V lookup: CDR1 MGHDK, CDR2 SYGVNS. The CDR3 nucleotides read TGTGCCACCAGCCCGACTAGCGGGGGCACCGGGGAGCTGTTTTTT. Translation: CATSPTSGGTGELFF.

A word on this clone: Within the sample, other DNA sequences also encode this same CDR3. This chain connects TRBV7-2 to TRBJ1-5; D perhaps matches TRBD1 (5 bases). Germline-derived CDR1 and CDR2 are SGHTA and FQGNSA. The CDR3 is made up of 15 amino acids. V lost 0 bases and J lost 1, with 7 bases in between. CDR3 nucleotides: TGTGCCAGCAGCTTAGCCCGGGGGAGCAATCAGCCCCAGCATTTT. Its protein product is CASSLARGSNQPQHF.

V gene TRBV29-1 combines with J gene TRBJ2-5; 9 positions agree with TRBD1. Germline CDR1 reads SQVTM; CDR2 reads ANQGSEA. The CDR3 has 13 amino acids. V shed 5 bases, J shed 7 bases, and the junction held 8 bases outside the gene matches. The chain's CDR3 is CSVTTGGAATQYF. Written as DNA, the CDR3 is TGCAGCGTTACAACAGGGGGCGCAGCGACCCAGTACTTC.

The gene calls are TRBV5-4 and TRBJ2-2; tentatively, D is TRBD1 (6 bases). The CDR3 runs to 14 residues. The ends were cut back, 3 bases at V and 13 bases at J, with 19 bases in the middle. Per the germline V gene, CDR1 is SGHNT and CDR2 is YYREEE (reference sequence). The CDR3 region is CASSSPGHGLGLFF. The CDR3, as DNA: TGTGCCAGCAGCTCCCCGGGACACGGCTTAGGGCTGTTTTTT.

V usage is TRBV30 and J usage is TRBJ1-5, with D tentatively TRBD1 (5 bases). V dropped 2 bases and J dropped 4 bases, with 18 bases sitting between them. This CDR3 has 16 amino acids. CDR1 is GTSNPN, CDR2 SVGIG, per germline (reference sequence). CDR3 nucleotide sequence: TGTGCCTGGAGTCCCGGCCCGGGGACGGTGAATCAGCCCCAGCATTTT. Translating it yields CAWSPGPGTVNQPQHF.

V gene TRBV7-2 combines with J gene TRBJ2-7, with D unclear. This CDR3 is 14 amino acids long. Trimming shortened V by 5 bases and J by 0 bases, and 11 bases separated the two germline ends. Germline V gene lookup returns CDR1 SGHTA and CDR2 FQGNSA. The CDR3 sequence: CASSPGVVSYEQYF. The DNA for the CDR3 is TGTGCCAGCAGCCCAGGCGTAGTCTCCTACGAGCAGTACTTC. The entire variable domain, with the rest obtained from reference TRBV7-2 and TRBJ2-7, is as follows: GAGVSQSPSNKVTEKGKDVELRCDPISGHTALYWYRQSLGQGLEFLIYFQGNSAPDKSGLPSDRFSAERTGGSVSTLTIQRTQQEDSAVYLCASSPGVVSYEQYFGPGTRLTVT.

DNA of the CDR3: TGTGCCAGCTCACCACTGAGCGGGAGTCCGGGGAATGAGCAGTTCTTC. It translates to CASSPLSGSPGNEQFF. V and J are TRBV18 and TRBJ2-1, with 8 bases lining up with TRBD2. Germline lookup yields CDR1 KGHSH and CDR2 LQKENI. CDR3 length: 16 residues. J gave up 7 bases and V 1 base, and 9 bases lay outside the gene matches.

Written as DNA, the CDR3 is TGCGCCAGCAGCCAGATCGGACAAATATATGGAAACACCATATATTTT. Translated, it gives CASSQIGQIYGNTIYF. This chain links TRBV4-3 with TRBJ1-3; the D gene is possibly TRBD1 (5 bases). Per germline, CDR1 LGHNA and CDR2 YSLEER. The CDR3 is 16 residues long. The germline V and J ends were trimmed by 3 bases and 3 bases, with 15 bases remaining between them.

The chain recombines TRBV5-1 with TRBJ2-3; 7 positions match TRBD2. After removal of 4 bases from V and 1 base from J, the junction contained 18 bases not matched to a gene. The CDR3 is 19 amino acids. Germline V gene data show CDR1 as SGHRS and CDR2 as YFSETQ. CDR3 sequence reads: CASSLAGRAFLSGTDTQYF. CDR3 bases: TGCGCCAGCAGCCTAGCAGGGAGGGCCTTTCTCTCGGGCACAGATACGCAGTATTTT.

Worth noting for this clone: This sample also contains other DNA sequences that code for the same CDR3. This chain uses TRBV27 with TRBJ1-2; no definite D call. Germline values: CDR1 MNHEY, CDR2 SMNVEV (reference sequence). Trimming removed 0 bases from V and 2 bases from J, with 7 bases in between. The CDR3 spans 14 residues. CDR3 in amino acids: CASSLSGRNYGYTF. The CDR3 DNA is TGTGCCAGCAGTTTATCGGGGAGAAACTATGGCTACACCTTC.

Notes on this clone: Other DNA sequences in this specimen translate into the identical CDR3. The chain employs TRBV7-9 and TRBJ2-7; 8 nucleotides agree with TRBD1. CDR1 and CDR2 from the germline V gene are SEHNR and FQNEAQ (reference sequence). With 6 bases clipped from V and 1 base from J, the junction kept 5 bases outside the gene matches. The CDR3 is 14 amino acids. This CDR3 reads CASSSGTGSYEQYF. The CDR3 DNA reads as TGTGCCAGCAGTTCCGGGACAGGATCCTACGAGCAGTACTTC.

The chain employs TRBV6-1 and TRBJ2-2, with unresolved D. CDR3 length equals 15 residues. V dropped 0 bases and J dropped 4 bases, with 9 bases sitting between them. Germline-derived CDR1 and CDR2 are MNHNS and SASEGT. The CDR3 nucleotides read TGTGCCAGCAGTGAAGCTAGCAGGATCACCGGGGAGCTGTTTTTT. Protein: CASSEASRITGELFF.